Below are 30 T cell receptor beta chains sequenced from a single sample in a study of CD8+CD57+ T cells in acquired aplastic anemia. The TCR beta profiling, which covered VDJ combination and CDR3 sequence, was carried out using genomic DNA as the template. One entry per CDR3 protein, called by TCRdb with MiXCR from the reads. The sample has approximately 200,000 distinct CDR3 sequences, around half seen once; the top ten hold approximately 16%. The material sequenced was sorted CD4+, CD8+, or CD8+CD57+ T cells (not recorded which) from PBMCs. Receptor source: a human donor in good health, serving as a control.

This clonotype has ten or more counts. The V call is TRBV5-6, the J call TRBJ2-7, with D possibly being TRBD1 (5 bases). The V and J ends lost 0 bases and 7 bases respectively, with 8 bases between them. Germline V gene sequence: CDR1 SGHDT, CDR2 YYEEEE. CDR3 length: 12 amino acids. As DNA, the CDR3 is TGTGCCAGCAGCTTGGTGGGGCGGGAGCAGTACTTC. It codes for CASSLVGREQYF.

This sequence joins TRBV9 and TRBJ2-3; D perhaps matches TRBD2 (5 bases). V was clipped by 0 bases and J by 8 bases, with 13 bases between them. The length of the CDR3 is 14 residues. The V gene's germline CDR1 is SGDLS and CDR2 YYNGEE. The CDR3 protein is CASSVDGEGGTQYF. The CDR3 DNA follows: TGTGCCAGCAGCGTAGACGGGGAAGGAGGTACGCAGTATTTT. Drawing the rest from reference TRBV9 and TRBJ2-3, the complete variable domain is DSGVTQTPKHLITATGQRVTLRCSPRSGDLSVYWYQQSLDQGLQFLIQYYNGEERAKGNILERFSAQQFPDLHSELNLSSLELGDSALYFCASSVDGEGGTQYFGPGTRLTVL.

This clonotype was detected only once. The chain uses TRBV20-1 and TRBJ1-3; unclear D gene. The CDR3 has 12 residues. The V gene lost 3 bases and the J gene lost 7 bases, with 10 bases spanning the gap. CDR1 and CDR2 from the germline V gene are DFQATT and SNEGSKA (reference sequence). Here the CDR3 reads CSARRHLNTIYF. The CDR3, as DNA: TGCAGTGCTAGGCGACACCTGAACACCATATATTTT.

In this sample, this clonotype turned up many times. The chain couples TRBV27 to TRBJ1-5; no definite D call. The CDR3 has 14 residues. Trimming pared 8 bases from V and 3 bases from J, leaving 14 bases between. The germline V gene encodes CDR1 MNHEY and CDR2 SMNVEV (reference sequence). CDR3 sequence reads: CASLVRTSNQPQHF. CDR3 DNA sequence: TGTGCCAGCTTGGTCAGGACTTCCAATCAGCCCCAGCATTTT.

The chain links TRBV2 to TRBJ1-1; D is unresolved. The CDR3 has 13 amino acids. The germline gives CDR1 SNHLY, CDR2 FYNNEI. The V gene lost 4 bases and the J gene lost 2 bases, with 8 bases spanning the gap. The CDR3 loop reads CASSGYKNTEAFF. In DNA form, the CDR3 reads TGTGCCAGCAGTGGTTACAAAAACACTGAAGCTTTCTTT.

At least ten counts were recorded for this clonotype. The rearrangement links TRBV7-2 to TRBJ1-3; D is perhaps TRBD1 (6 bases). This CDR3 has 16 amino acids. Germline loops: CDR1 SGHTA, CDR2 FQGNSA. V lost 5 bases and J 4 bases, leaving 18 bases between the germline ends. The CDR3 loop reads CASSLPHTGSGNTIYF. CDR3 bases: TGTGCCAGCAGCCTACCGCACACAGGGTCCGGAAACACCATATATTTT.

The chain combines TRBV6-1 with TRBJ1-5; no clear D gene. V dropped 8 bases and J dropped 9 bases, with 14 bases sitting between them. Germline values: CDR1 MNHNS, CDR2 SASEGT. This CDR3 has 12 residues. CDR3 bases: TGTGCCAGCTCCTCCCGCACCGGGCCCCAGCATTTT. This codes for CASSSRTGPQHF.

This clonotype was seen ten or more times. The rearrangement joins TRBV27 to TRBJ2-7; D is possibly TRBD1 (5 bases). This CDR3 has 14 residues. Germline-derived CDR1 and CDR2 are MNHEY and SMNVEV (reference sequence). V shed 0 bases and J shed 2 bases, with 8 bases lying between them. CDR3: CASSLSTTAYEQYF. In DNA, the CDR3 is TGTGCCAGCAGTTTATCCACGACAGCCTACGAGCAGTACTTC.

The V gene is TRBV6-5, the J gene TRBJ1-6; D might be TRBD1 (6 bases). V lost 6 bases and J lost 7, with 19 bases in between. CDR3 size: 16 residues. CDR1 MNHEY and CDR2 SVGAGI come from the germline V gene. CDR3 amino acids: CASSGGTPPGNSPLHF. The CDR3 nucleotides are TGTGCCAGCAGCGGTGGGACACCCCCAGGCAATTCACCCCTCCACTTT.

The chain joins TRBV5-1 to TRBJ2-3, with 9 bases matching TRBD2. Trimming cost V 0 bases and J 4 bases; bases outside gene matches: 0. This CDR3 has 14 residues. CDR1 and CDR2 (germline): SGHRS, YFSETQ. CDR3 protein: CASSLGGGADTQYF. CDR3 DNA sequence: TGCGCCAGCAGCTTGGGCGGGGGGGCAGATACGCAGTATTTT.

This clonotype occurred many times. The V and J genes are TRBV5-1 and TRBJ2-2; D may match TRBD1 or TRBD2 (5 bases each). CDR1 SGHRS and CDR2 YFSETQ come from the germline V gene. V lost 5 bases and J lost 9, with 17 bases in between. This CDR3 is built from 14 residues. This chain's CDR3 is CASSKLVGDRELFF. The DNA for the CDR3 is TGCGCCAGCAGTAAACTCGTGGGGGACCGGGAGCTGTTTTTT.

The chain carries TRBV10-1 and TRBJ1-4; D gene ambiguous. The germline V gene encodes CDR1 WNHNN and CDR2 SYGVQD (reference sequence). Trimming stripped 3 bases from V and 7 bases from J, with 12 bases between. The CDR3 loop spans 14 amino acids. For the CDR3, the DNA is TGCGCCAGCAGTGACCGCTTTGCCCCTGAAAAACTGTTTTTT. Translation gives CASSDRFAPEKLFF.

This clonotype was recorded at least ten times. The chain carries TRBV9 and TRBJ2-7, with a weak D call TRBD1 (6 bases). CDR1 and CDR2 from the germline V gene are SGDLS and YYNGEE. V shed 3 bases and J shed 3 bases, with 10 bases lying between them. CDR3 length: 13 amino acids. The CDR3 sequence: CASSARGGYEQYF. The CDR3 nucleotides are TGTGCCAGCAGCGCGAGAGGGGGCTACGAGCAGTACTTC.

A remark on this clonotype: At one end, the junction sequence differs from germline, possibly due to a read error. The chain links TRBV5-1 to TRBJ2-3; D gene uncertain. CDR1 SGHRS and CDR2 YFSETQ come from the germline V gene. CDR3 length: 15 residues. In DNA, the CDR3 is TGTGCCAGCAGCGTAGGACGGGCTTCCACAGATACGCAGTATTTT. Translated, it gives CASSVGRASTDTQYF. The complete variable domain, with remaining parts taken from reference TRBV5-1 and TRBJ2-3, reads KAGVTQTPRYLIKTRGQQVTLSCSPISGHRSVSWYQQTPGQGLQFLFEYFSETQRNKGNFPGRFSGRQFSNSRSEMNVSTLELGDSALYLCASSVGRASTDTQYFGPGTRLTVL.

This clonotype was observed a handful of times. The V call is TRBV9, the J call TRBJ2-7, with 10 bases identical to TRBD1. Trimming took 1 base from V and 5 from J; bases not matched to a gene: 6. Germline CDR1 is SGDLS and CDR2 is YYNGEE. The CDR3 covers 15 residues. Here the CDR3 DNA reads TGTGCCAGCAGCGTATCGGGGACAGGGGACCACGAGCAGTACTTC. It is translated as CASSVSGTGDHEQYF. Looking up the rest from reference TRBV9 and TRBJ2-7 gives the full variable domain: DSGVTQTPKHLITATGQRVTLRCSPRSGDLSVYWYQQSLDQGLQFLIQYYNGEERAKGNILERFSAQQFPDLHSELNLSSLELGDSALYFCASSVSGTGDHEQYFGPGTRLTVT.

A remark on this clonotype: At one boundary the junction diverges from the germline segment, which might be a read error. This rearrangement joins TRBV10-3 to TRBJ2-5; no clear D. This CDR3 contains 15 residues. CDR1 and CDR2 (germline): ENHRY, SYGVKD. The CDR3 sequence: CASSPTPSMKETQYF. CDR3 bases: TGTGCCAGCAGTCCCACCCCCAGCATGAAAGAGACCCAGTACTTC.

In its sample, this clonotype was seen a few times. This chain connects TRBV18 to TRBJ1-4; 10 positions match TRBD1. Germline V gene sequence: CDR1 KGHSH, CDR2 LQKENI. Trimming removed 3 bases from V and 5 bases from J; junction bases left unmatched: 3. The CDR3 consists of 15 residues. The CDR3 is CASSPPGQGNEKLFF. CDR3 DNA sequence: TGTGCCAGCTCACCTCCGGGACAGGGGAATGAAAAACTGTTTTTT.

This clonotype was seen repeatedly, ten times or more. This rearrangement joins TRBV7-2 to TRBJ1-6, with D perhaps matching TRBD1 (5 bases). V lost 6 bases to trimming and J lost 0 bases, with 15 bases between them. Germline V CDR1 and CDR2: SGHTA, FQGNSA. CDR3 length: 17 amino acids. The CDR3 sequence is CASRNGRGSSYNSPLHF. The DNA of the CDR3 is TGTGCCAGCAGAAACGGACGGGGGAGCTCCTATAATTCACCCCTCCACTTT.

The table lists this clonotype with a count of one. Compared with germline, one end of the junction differs, possibly owing to a read error. This chain joins TRBV12-3 or TRBV12-4 and TRBJ2-7; D gene unclear. This CDR3 contains 14 residues. Here the CDR3 reads CASSLIGPTYEQCF. The CDR3 DNA reads as TGTGCCAGCAGTCTAATCGGACCGACCTACGAGCAGTGCTTC.

V and J are TRBV19 and TRBJ2-7; TRBD1 matches 9 bases. The CDR3 has 13 amino acids. V was clipped by 3 bases and J by 5 bases; unmatched bases: 2. The V gene's germline CDR1 is LNHDA and CDR2 SQIVND (reference sequence). CDR3 region: CASSMNRGHEQYF. For the CDR3, the DNA is TGTGCCAGTAGTATGAACAGGGGGCACGAGCAGTACTTC. The whole variable domain, filled in from reference TRBV19 and TRBJ2-7, reads DGGITQSPKYLFRKEGQNVTLSCEQNLNHDAMYWYRQDPGQGLRLIYYSQIVNDFQKGDIAEGYSVSREKKESFPLTVTSAQKNPTAFYLCASSMNRGHEQYFGPGTRLTVT.

The chain couples TRBV7-9 to TRBJ1-1; weak D call: TRBD1 (6 bases). Germline assignment: CDR1 SEHNR and CDR2 FQNEAQ (reference sequence). V lost 2 bases to trimming and J lost 11 bases, with 12 bases between them. The CDR3 length is 12 residues. CDR3 residues: CASSLQGKGAFF. CDR3 nucleotide sequence: TGTGCCAGCAGCTTACAGGGGAAGGGGGCTTTCTTT.

This clonotype appeared many times. V and J are TRBV14 and TRBJ2-7, with D possibly matching TRBD2 (6 bases). Germline CDR1 and CDR2: SGHDN and FVKESK. The V end was cut by 0 bases, the J end by 6 bases, with 9 bases between. There are 13 residues in the CDR3. CDR3 DNA: TGTGCCAGCAGCCAAGATCGGGGAGGCGAGCAGTACTTC. Translating it yields CASSQDRGGEQYF.

This clonotype was counted at least ten times. V gene TRBV9 combines with J gene TRBJ1-3; D might be TRBD1 (5 bases). Deletions cut 1 base from V and 2 bases from J, with 13 bases between. CDR3 length: 16 amino acids. Germline CDR1 reads SGDLS; CDR2 reads YYNGEE. DNA for the CDR3: TGTGCCAGCAGCGTATCCGAGGGGCAGGCTGGAAACACCATATATTTT. Protein sequence: CASSVSEGQAGNTIYF.

This clonotype was seen once. Given the absence of the conserved phenylalanine or tryptophan at the CDR3 end, a read error is likely. The chain carries TRBV6-5 and TRBJ1-2; the D gene is possibly TRBD1 (5 bases). Germline-derived CDR1 and CDR2 are MNHEY and SVGAGI. The CDR3 has 14 amino acids. V was pared by 5 bases and J by 3 bases, with 13 bases between. The CDR3 reads CASSAGPADYGYTS. Written as DNA, the CDR3 is TGTGCCAGCAGTGCGGGACCGGCGGACTATGGCTACACCTCC.

The chain has TRBV27 and TRBJ2-2; either TRBD1 or TRBD2 may fit D (6 bases each). The CDR3 has 16 amino acids. From germline, CDR1 is MNHEY and CDR2 SMNVEV (reference sequence). Trimming took off 8 bases at V and 1 base at J, with 17 bases between the two ends. CDR3 DNA sequence: TGTGCCAGCGCCCCTGGAGGGACACTGAACACCGGGGAGCTGTTTTTT. Residues: CASAPGGTLNTGELFF.

V and J are TRBV30 and TRBJ2-4; D not resolved. With 1 base removed from V and 8 bases from J, the gap between germline ends came to 9 bases. The CDR3 sequence is 12 residues long. Germline values: CDR1 GTSNPN, CDR2 SVGIG (reference sequence). The CDR3 here is CAWSDGLDIQYF. As DNA, the CDR3 is TGTGCCTGGAGTGATGGGCTAGACATTCAGTACTTC. Full variable domain (rest looked up from reference TRBV30 and TRBJ2-4): SQTIHQWPATLVQPVGSPLSLECTVEGTSNPNLYWYRQAAGRGLQLLFYSVGIGQISSEVPQNLSASRPQDRQFILSSKKLLLSDSGFYLCAWSDGLDIQYFGAGTRLSVL.

This clonotype was seen ten or more times. This chain links TRBV4-2 with TRBJ1-2; 7 bases are shared with TRBD1. The CDR3 is 14 amino acids. Trimming removed 0 bases from V and 8 bases from J; junction bases left unmatched: 6. Germline CDR1 and CDR2: LGHNA and YNFKEQ. CDR3 region: CASSQDDRVGGYTF. The CDR3 DNA is TGTGCCAGCAGCCAAGACGACAGGGTGGGGGGCTACACCTTC.

There are many counts of this clonotype. The chain carries TRBV7-2 and TRBJ1-1; weak D call: TRBD1 (5 bases). Deletions cut 9 bases from V and 1 base from J, with 9 bases between. The germline gives CDR1 SGHTA, CDR2 FQGNSA. This CDR3 is built from 12 residues. The CDR3 protein is CASHRQNTEAFF. The CDR3 bases are TGTGCCAGTCACAGGCAGAACACTGAAGCTTTCTTT. Complete variable domain (other parts from reference TRBV7-2 and TRBJ1-1): GAGVSQSPSNKVTEKGKDVELRCDPISGHTALYWYRQSLGQGLEFLIYFQGNSAPDKSGLPSDRFSAERTGGSVSTLTIQRTQQEDSAVYLCASHRQNTEAFFGQGTRLTVV.

This clonotype was recorded at least ten times. The chain joins TRBV19 to TRBJ2-5; 7 nucleotides line up with TRBD2. The CDR3 has 12 amino acids. Germline V CDR1 and CDR2: LNHDA, SQIVND (reference sequence). The J segment lost 3 bases and the V segment lost 5 bases, leaving 0 bases of the junction unmatched. The CDR3 sequence is CASSRGEETQYF. In nucleotides, the CDR3 is TGTGCCAGTAGTCGGGGGGAAGAGACCCAGTACTTC.

The genes are TRBV29-1 and TRBJ1-2, with TRBD1 matching 7 bases. Germline trimming cut 6 bases from V and 3 bases from J; bases unmatched to any gene: 7. Per germline, CDR1 SQVTM and CDR2 ANQGSEA. This CDR3 comprises 13 residues. CDR3: CSVHRGPHYGYTF. CDR3 bases: TGCAGCGTACACAGGGGCCCCCACTATGGCTACACCTTC.